Only a few counts were recorded for the clone carrying this TCR beta chain. Its antigen is undetermined. This specimen comes from a study of cytomegalovirus exposure and HLA in healthy donors. The PCR was carried out with 60 Vbeta primers and 13 Jbeta primers. Assay: immunoSEQ multiplex PCR; the TCRdb copy retains only in-frame clones and omits some. The sample yields roughly 200,000 clones, about four fifths seen once. Study-level results: Sequencing artifact likely explains a cluster of highly shared sequence variants.

V lost 0 bases to trimming and J lost 2 bases, with 7 bases between them. CDR3 length: 15 residues. Germline values: CDR1 LGHNA, CDR2 YSLEER. Sequencing was performed on PBMCs. V and J are TRBV4-3 and TRBJ2-2; D remains unclear. This TCR was recovered from a woman younger than 30 in good health and CMV-seronegative. CDR3 residues: CASSQDTTNTGELFF. The CDR3 DNA follows: TGCGCCAGCAGCCAAGATACAACCAACACCGGGGAGCTGTTTTTT.